This TCR beta chain emerged from a study of control samples from healthy donors and cancer patients. V was pared by 0 bases and J by 4 bases, with 11 bases between. The germline CDR1 and CDR2 sequences are SGHKS and YYEKEE (reference sequence). The CDR3 is 15 amino acids. Measured with immunoSEQ multiplex PCR; TCRdb has only the in-frame clones, and not every one. The table lists roughly 100,000 clones, 80% to 90% of them singletons, with 12% to 15% in the top ten. The receptor was isolated from a man between 25 and 39 years old in good health. This rearrangement joins TRBV5-5 to TRBJ1-5; no clear D gene. Material for sequencing was blood. The CDR3 sequence: CASSLAGGFNQPQHF. CDR3 nucleotide sequence: TGTGCCAGCAGCTTGGCCGGCGGTTTTAATCAGCCCCAGCATTTT.